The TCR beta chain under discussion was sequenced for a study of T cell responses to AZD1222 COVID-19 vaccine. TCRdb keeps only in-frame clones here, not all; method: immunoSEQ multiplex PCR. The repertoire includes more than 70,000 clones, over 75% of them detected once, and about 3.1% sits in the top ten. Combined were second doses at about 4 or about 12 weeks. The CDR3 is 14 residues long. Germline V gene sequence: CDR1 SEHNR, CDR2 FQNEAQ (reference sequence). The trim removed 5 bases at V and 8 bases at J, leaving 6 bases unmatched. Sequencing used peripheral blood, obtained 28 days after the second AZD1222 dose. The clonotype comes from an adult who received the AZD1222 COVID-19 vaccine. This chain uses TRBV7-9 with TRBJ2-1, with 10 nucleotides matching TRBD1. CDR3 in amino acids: CASSATGGSYEQFF. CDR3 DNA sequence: TGTGCCAGCAGCGCGACAGGGGGCTCATATGAGCAGTTCTTC.